This T cell receptor (beta chain) was retrieved from a study of T cell responses to AZD1222 COVID-19 vaccine. In the study overall: Second-dose groups at about 4 or about 12 weeks were pooled. Findings and limits, study-wide: Variant regions that are unmutated are reportedly the target of nearly half of spike-specific TCRs. The breadth and depth of Spike-specific TCRs increased once two AZD1222 doses had been given.

The V gene's germline CDR1 is MDHEN and CDR2 SYDVKM. CDR3 length equals 12 residues. The V end was cut by 4 bases, the J end by 6 bases, with 9 bases between. TCRdb's copy holds only in-frame clones and misses some; the assay was immunoSEQ multiplex PCR. The sample contains 140,000 to 150,000 clones, about 91% of which appear only once. As for this clone: The antigen is undetermined.

The chain joins TRBV28 to TRBJ1-2; D remains ambiguous. Sample: peripheral blood, taken on day 0 of AZD1222 vaccination. The TCR originated in an adult in good health. As DNA, the CDR3 is TGTGCCAGCAGTTATGAGAGGGATGGCTACACCTTC. Its translation: CASSYERDGYTF.